A selection of T cell receptor beta chains follows, all from one sample in a study of immune heterogeneity within non-small cell lung tumors. One entry per CDR3 protein results from TCRdb running MiXCR on the multiplex PCR reads. The repertoire includes under 14,000 distinct CDR3 sequences, approximately 21% of them detected once, and roughly 3.8% sits in the top ten. Sequencing was done on a sample of lung tumor tissue. The receptors stem from a man in his sixties with non-small cell lung cancer. The CDR3 runs from the conserved cysteine through the conserved F or W. A D gene is named only where the DNA matches it firmly. Size tells how often a clone was seen (once, few, many) or the class of an expanded clone, and some rows leave it out.

v_gene	abundance	d_gene	j_gene	len	CDR3nt	CDR3aa
TRBV7-8	few	TRBD1	TRBJ2-2	17	TGTGCCAGCAGCGCAACTCCGGGGACAGGGTTTACCGGGGAGCTGTTTTTT	CASSATPGTGFTGELFF
TRBV20-1	-	-	TRBJ2-2	14	TGCAGTGCTAGAGGCCGTTCCGGCACCGGGGAGCTGTTTTTT	CSARGRSGTGELFF
TRBV20-1	-	-	TRBJ2-3	15	TGCAGTGCCAGAGATCCCCTAGAAAAAAGAGATACGCAGTATTTT	CSARDPLEKRDTQYF
TRBV5-5	-	-	TRBJ2-1	16	TGTGCCAGCAGCTTGGGTATGGGTCTGGGGGGCGATGAGCAGTTCTTC	CASSLGMGLGGDEQFF
TRBV4-1	few	TRBD1	TRBJ2-3	15	TGCGCCAGCACCTACAGGGGGACAGGGGACGATACGCAGTATTTT	CASTYRGTGDDTQYF
TRBV15	few	TRBD2	TRBJ2-5	15	TGTGCCACCAGCAGAGAAGGGACTAGCGGGTTGGCCCAGTACTTC	CATSREGTSGLAQYF
TRBV11-2	few	-	TRBJ2-1	13	TGTGCCAGCAGCTTAGAAACCAGGGGAACGCAGTTCTTC	CASSLETRGTQFF
TRBV9	-	TRBD1	TRBJ1-2	14	TGTGCCAGCAGCCCCCCTGGGGGACAGGGGCGGCACACCTTC	CASSPPGGQGRHTF
TRBV24-1	medium-sized	-	TRBJ1-5	14	TGTGCCACCAGTGATTTCACTAGCAATCAGCCCCAGCATTTT	CATSDFTSNQPQHF
TRBV28	-	TRBD1	TRBJ1-4	16	TGTGCCAGCAGTTTTCAACAGGGGGCGACTAATGAAAAACTGTTTTTT	CASSFQQGATNEKLFF
TRBV29-1	-	TRBD2	TRBJ2-7	16	TGCAGCGTTGAAGGGGGCCTAGCGGGAGGGCCGTACGAGCAGTACTTC	CSVEGGLAGGPYEQYF
TRBV2	medium-sized	-	TRBJ2-7	14	TGTGCCAGCAGTTTGGGCAGGGGATCCTACGAGCAGTACTTC	CASSLGRGSYEQYF
TRBV7-8	few	-	TRBJ1-3	16	TGTGCCAGCAGCTCGAGGTCCGCAGGGCCTGGAAACACCATATATTTT	CASSSRSAGPGNTIYF
TRBV19	medium-sized	-	TRBJ1-2	15	TGTGCCAGTAAACAGGACCCCCTCCTCACCGGTGGCTACACCTTC	CASKQDPLLTGGYTF
TRBV6-2/TRBV6-3	many	TRBD1	TRBJ2-1	12	TGTGCCAGCAGCTCACAGGGGAATGAGCAGTTCTTC	CASSSQGNEQFF
TRBV25-1	-	-	TRBJ2-3	12	TGTGCCAGCAGTTCCCGCGGGGATACGCAGTATTTT	CASSSRGDTQYF
TRBV2	many	-	TRBJ1-5	9	TGTGCCAGCAGGGACAGCCAGCATTTT	CASRDSQHF
TRBV14	-	TRBD1	TRBJ2-3	16	TGTGCCAGCAGCCAACCCGGGACAGGTAGTAGAGATACGCAGTATTTT	CASSQPGTGSRDTQYF
TRBV6-1	-	TRBD1	TRBJ2-2	14	TGTGCCAGCATTGGGGACAGGGTCACCGGGGAGCTGTTTTTT	CASIGDRVTGELFF
TRBV12-3/TRBV12-4	medium-sized	TRBD2	TRBJ2-7	16	TGTGCCAGCAGTGGGGGATTTACTAGCGGTTCCTACGAGCAGTACTTC	CASSGGFTSGSYEQYF
TRBV12-3/TRBV12-4	many	-	TRBJ2-1	14	TGTGCCAGCAGTTTGGCCGGGGCGCAGGGAGAGCAGTTCTTC	CASSLAGAQGEQFF
TRBV20-1	-	TRBD2	TRBJ2-3	17	TGCAGTGCTAGAGGTCCGGGCGGGAGGTGGGTCACAGATACGCAGTATTTT	CSARGPGGRWVTDTQYF
TRBV19	-	-	TRBJ1-3	13	TGTGCCAGTAAGGGCCAGACGGGTCAAACAGAATATTTT	CASKGQTGQTEYF
TRBV28	medium-sized	-	TRBJ2-6	16	TGTGCCACCCATCAAGGCATCAGCTCTGGGGCCAACGTCCTGACTTTC	CATHQGISSGANVLTF
TRBV5-1	medium-sized	-	TRBJ1-2	12	TGCGCCAGCAGCTTGGATGGGAAAGGCTACACCTTC	CASSLDGKGYTF
TRBV11-2	medium-sized	-	TRBJ2-7	14	TGTGCCAGCAGCTTAGAGGCAGGGGTCTACGAGCAGTACTTC	CASSLEAGVYEQYF
TRBV7-3	-	-	TRBJ2-3	15	TGTGCCAGCAGCTTATACGGGGGGCTGGAAGATACGCAGTATTTT	CASSLYGGLEDTQYF
TRBV5-1	few	-	TRBJ2-2	14	TGCGCCAGCAGCGTTCAGACGGACACCGGGGAGCTGTTTTTT	CASSVQTDTGELFF
TRBV6-1	medium-sized	-	TRBJ1-3	15	TGTGCCAGCCGAGCTCCCGGGTCTTCTGGAAACACCATATATTTT	CASRAPGSSGNTIYF
TRBV7-2	few	TRBD2	TRBJ2-3	16	TGTGCCAGCAGCTTAGGGATAGCGGGAGGCACAGATACGCAGTATTTT	CASSLGIAGGTDTQYF
TRBV3-1	-	-	TRBJ2-3	13	TGTGCCAGCAGCCCGTCTAACACAGATACGCAGTATTTT	CASSPSNTDTQYF
TRBV5-6	once	TRBD2	TRBJ2-1	15	TGTGCCAGCAGCTTCACTAGCGGGGGTTACAATGAGCAGTTCTTC	CASSFTSGGYNEQFF
TRBV20-1	-	-	TRBJ2-2	15	TGCAGTGCTAGCCCCTCAGACTTAATCACCGGGGAGCTGTTTTTT	CSASPSDLITGELFF
TRBV4-1	-	-	TRBJ2-4	13	TGCGCCAGCAGCCAAGTGGGGGGTGACATTCAGTACTTC	CASSQVGGDIQYF
TRBV27	few	TRBD2	TRBJ2-3	15	TGTGCCAGCAGTTTTTACGCGGGAGTGAAAGATACGCAGTATTTT	CASSFYAGVKDTQYF
TRBV6-1	-	-	TRBJ2-3	13	TGTGCCCACAGGGACTCTGGGACAGATACGCAGTATTTT	CAHRDSGTDTQYF
TRBV5-1	few	-	TRBJ2-7	15	TGCGCCAGCAGCCAATTAGCGTTAGCCTCCTACGAGCAGTACTTC	CASSQLALASYEQYF
TRBV12-3/TRBV12-4	medium-sized	-	TRBJ2-7	13	TGTGCCAGCAGTACGGGAGTGGGCGACGAGCAGTACTTC	CASSTGVGDEQYF
TRBV19	many	-	TRBJ2-2	15	TGTGCCAGTAGTCCACACCGGGTGAAAACCGGGGAGCTGTTTTTT	CASSPHRVKTGELFF
TRBV7-8	medium-sized	TRBD2	TRBJ2-1	18	TGTGCCAGCAGCTCGGGACGGATAGCGGGAAGAGTATACAATGAGCAGTTCTTC	CASSSGRIAGRVYNEQFF
TRBV7-9	medium-sized	-	TRBJ1-5	14	TGTGCCAGCCTCTCCGAGGGGTTCAATCAGCCCCAGCATTTT	CASLSEGFNQPQHF
TRBV6-2/TRBV6-3	medium-sized	TRBD1	TRBJ1-6	20	TGTGCCAGCAGTTTCACCCCCGGGACAGGGAAAGGGACCCGGGGATCACCCCTCCACTTT	CASSFTPGTGKGTRGSPLHF
TRBV18	few	TRBD1	TRBJ2-2	15	TGTGCCAGCCCACGGACAGGGGTTAACACCGGGGAGCTGTTTTTT	CASPRTGVNTGELFF
TRBV2	few	-	TRBJ2-5	11	TGTGCCAGCAGTGATTTCGAGACCCAGTACTTC	CASSDFETQYF
TRBV19	many	-	TRBJ1-2	13	TGTGCCAGTAGGGTGGGGGCAAGCTATGGCTACACCTTC	CASRVGASYGYTF
TRBV28	medium-sized	TRBD1	TRBJ2-1	15	TGTGCCAGCAGCCGACCGGGGACAGGGCGCCATGAGCAGTTCTTC	CASSRPGTGRHEQFF
TRBV29-1	-	TRBD2	TRBJ2-7	14	TGCAGCGTTGTGGTGCCTAGCGGGAGTTACGAGCAGTACTTC	CSVVVPSGSYEQYF
TRBV6-1	few	-	TRBJ2-2	16	TGTGCCAGTACGACACCCGGGTTTTTGAACACCGGGGAGCTGTTTTTT	CASTTPGFLNTGELFF